This TCR beta chain was found in a study of blood T cell repertoires in COVID-19. Background on the study: There were acute and convalescent COVID-19 samples, and they came from the United States, Italy and Spain. T cells, B-cell-depleted T cells, or PBMCs provided the cDNA or gDNA that served as material.

Germline V lookup: CDR1 LNHDA, CDR2 SQIVND (reference sequence). Trimming stripped 5 bases from V and 3 bases from J, with 10 bases between. This CDR3 contains 14 residues. Profiled with immunoSEQ multiplex PCR; TCRdb holds only in-frame clones, not every one. The sample holds about 230,000 clones, 65% to 85% seen once. This TCR was sampled from a man in his forties or fifties with acute or convalescent COVID-19. This sequence joins TRBV19 and TRBJ1-4; D might be TRBD1 (6 bases). Sequenced: peripheral blood. The CDR3 is CASSPGVSNEKLFF. DNA of the CDR3: TGTGCCAGTAGTCCAGGGGTGTCTAATGAAAAACTGTTTTTT.